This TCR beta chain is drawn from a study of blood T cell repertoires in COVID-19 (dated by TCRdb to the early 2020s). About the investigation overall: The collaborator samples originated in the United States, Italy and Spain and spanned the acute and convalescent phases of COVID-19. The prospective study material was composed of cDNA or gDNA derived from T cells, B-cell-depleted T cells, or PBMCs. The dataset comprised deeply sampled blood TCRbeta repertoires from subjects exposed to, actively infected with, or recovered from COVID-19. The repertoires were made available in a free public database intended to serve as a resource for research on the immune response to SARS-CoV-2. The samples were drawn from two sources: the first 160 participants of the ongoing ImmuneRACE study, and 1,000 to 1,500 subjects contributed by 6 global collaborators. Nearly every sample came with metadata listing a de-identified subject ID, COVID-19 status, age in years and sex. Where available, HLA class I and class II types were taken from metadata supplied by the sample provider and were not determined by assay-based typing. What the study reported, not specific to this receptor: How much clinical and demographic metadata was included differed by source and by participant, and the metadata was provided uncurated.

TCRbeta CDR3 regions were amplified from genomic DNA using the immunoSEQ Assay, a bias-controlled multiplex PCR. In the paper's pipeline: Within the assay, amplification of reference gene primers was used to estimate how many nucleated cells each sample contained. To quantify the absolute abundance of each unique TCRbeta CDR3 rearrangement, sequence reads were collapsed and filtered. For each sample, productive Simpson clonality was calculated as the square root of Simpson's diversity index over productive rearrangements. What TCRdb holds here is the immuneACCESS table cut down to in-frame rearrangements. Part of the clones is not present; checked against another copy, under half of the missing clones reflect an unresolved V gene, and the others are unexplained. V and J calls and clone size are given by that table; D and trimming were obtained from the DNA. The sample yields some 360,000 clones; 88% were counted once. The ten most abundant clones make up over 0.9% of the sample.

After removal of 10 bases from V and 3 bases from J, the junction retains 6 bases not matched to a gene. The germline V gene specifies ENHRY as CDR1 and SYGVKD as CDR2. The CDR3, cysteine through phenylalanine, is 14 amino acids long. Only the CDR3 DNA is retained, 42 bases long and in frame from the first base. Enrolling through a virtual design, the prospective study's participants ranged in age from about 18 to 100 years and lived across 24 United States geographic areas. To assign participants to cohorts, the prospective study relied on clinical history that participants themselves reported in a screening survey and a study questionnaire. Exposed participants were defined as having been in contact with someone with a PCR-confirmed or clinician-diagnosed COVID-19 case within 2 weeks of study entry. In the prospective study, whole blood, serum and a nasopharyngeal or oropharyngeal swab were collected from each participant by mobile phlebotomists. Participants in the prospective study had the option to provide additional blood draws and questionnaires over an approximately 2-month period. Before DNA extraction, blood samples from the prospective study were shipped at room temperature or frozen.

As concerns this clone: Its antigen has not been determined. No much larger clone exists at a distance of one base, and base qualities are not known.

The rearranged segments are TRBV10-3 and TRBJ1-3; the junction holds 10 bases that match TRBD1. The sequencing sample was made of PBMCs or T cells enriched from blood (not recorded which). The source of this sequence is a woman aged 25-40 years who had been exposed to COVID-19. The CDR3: CATRQGADGNTIYF. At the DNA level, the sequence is TGTGCCACTAGACAGGGGGCAGATGGAAACACCATATATTTT.